This T cell receptor beta chain was retrieved from a study of shared T cell receptors in the human thymus listed by TCRdb under 2021. About the study as a whole: The study examined how the human thymus generates shared, self-reactive T-cell receptor alpha chains.

The CDR3 goes from the cysteine to the phenylalanine over 14 residues. The read is trimmed to its CDR3 DNA, 42 bases read in frame from base 1. The germline V gene yields SGHDT for CDR1 and YYEEEE for CDR2. V is trimmed back by 1 base and J by 1 base, and the junction contains 1 base that no gene match accounts for. A word on this clone: Its recognized antigen is unknown. Base-call qualities are not available, and no considerably larger clone is one nucleotide away.

The library was generated by the immunoSEQ multiplex PCR assay. TCRdb's version of the immuneACCESS table is confined to in-frame rearrangements and falls short of the full clone set. An unresolved V gene accounts for under half of the shortfall where checked; the remainder is of unknown origin. This sample comprises hundreds of thousands of clones, 85% to 95% of them detected only once. Of the sample, approximately 0.02% falls within the top ten clones. This clonotype was obtained from a human donor. Rearrangement joined TRBV5-6 to TRBJ1-1, with 7 central nucleotides matching TRBD1. The specimen was thymocytes. The CDR3 is CASSLHRGNTEAFF. The sequenced DNA is TGTGCCAGCAGCTTGCACAGGGGGAACACTGAAGCTTTCTTT.